A selection of T cell receptor beta chains follows, all from one sample in a study of T-cell memory formation after mild COVID-19. TCRdb re-derived calls from the 5' RACE reads in MiXCR, one entry per CDR3 protein. The sample has fewer than 250,000 distinct CDR3 sequences, about 16% seen once. The sample comprised PBMCs or a T cell subset sorted from them (not recorded which). The source is an adult woman who had mild COVID-19 (a few samples of this study predate the infection). Cell type and time point are not known. The CDR3 runs from the conserved cysteine through the conserved F or W. A D gene is named only where the DNA matches it firmly. Size is omitted from some rows. Given values are once, few, many or a class for expanded clones.

v_call: TRBV24-1
d_call: NA
clone_size: few
j_call: TRBJ2-7
cdr3_nt: TGTGCCACCAGCCCAGACACCTCCTACGAGCAGTACTTC
cdr3_aa: CATSPDTSYEQYF

v_call: TRBV6-2/TRBV6-3
d_call: NA
clone_size: NA
j_call: TRBJ1-1
cdr3_nt: TGTGCCAGCAGGCCTAGGGCCGGCACTGAAGCTTTCTTT
cdr3_aa: CASRPRAGTEAFF

v_call: TRBV18
d_call: NA
clone_size: many
j_call: TRBJ2-1
cdr3_nt: TGTGCCAGCTCACCGTGGGACTCGGACAATGAGCAGTTCTTC
cdr3_aa: CASSPWDSDNEQFF

v_call: TRBV2
d_call: NA
clone_size: few
j_call: TRBJ1-6
cdr3_nt: TGTGCCAGCAGTGACAGGGGAGCAAATTCACCCCTCCACTTT
cdr3_aa: CASSDRGANSPLHF

v_call: TRBV11-3
d_call: TRBD1
clone_size: NA
j_call: TRBJ2-2
cdr3_nt: TGTGCCAGCAGTAAACCGGGACAGGGGCCCGGGGAGCTGTTTTTT
cdr3_aa: CASSKPGQGPGELFF

v_call: TRBV5-5
d_call: TRBD2
clone_size: many
j_call: TRBJ2-1
cdr3_nt: TGTGCCAGCAGCCTCTCGAGGACTAGCGGGGGGAATGAGCAGTTCTTC
cdr3_aa: CASSLSRTSGGNEQFF

v_call: TRBV29-1
d_call: NA
clone_size: many
j_call: TRBJ2-2
cdr3_nt: TGCAGCGTCGAGGGACAAGCGAACACCGGGGAGCTGTTTTTT
cdr3_aa: CSVEGQANTGELFF

v_call: TRBV19
d_call: NA
clone_size: NA
j_call: TRBJ1-1
cdr3_nt: TGTGCCAGTAGTGGGGACACACGGAACACTGAAGCTTTCTTT
cdr3_aa: CASSGDTRNTEAFF

v_call: TRBV12-5
d_call: TRBD1
clone_size: NA
j_call: TRBJ1-3
cdr3_nt: TGTGCTAGTGGTTTGGGGATGACAGGGCGAACCATATATTTT
cdr3_aa: CASGLGMTGRTIYF

v_call: TRBV20-1
d_call: NA
clone_size: NA
j_call: TRBJ1-5
cdr3_nt: TGCAGTGCTAGAGATGACCAGGGAAGGCAGCCCCAGCATTTT
cdr3_aa: CSARDDQGRQPQHF

v_call: TRBV21-1
d_call: NA
clone_size: few
j_call: TRBJ2-5
cdr3_nt: TGTGCCAGCACCCAGGGGGGACTCAACGACCAAGAGACCCAGTACTTC
cdr3_aa: CASTQGGLNDQETQYF

v_call: TRBV20-1
d_call: TRBD1
clone_size: few
j_call: TRBJ2-7
cdr3_nt: TGCAGTGCTAGTCCCCGACAGGGGCACTACGAGCAGTACTTC
cdr3_aa: CSASPRQGHYEQYF

v_call: TRBV27
d_call: NA
clone_size: NA
j_call: TRBJ1-1
cdr3_nt: TGTGCCAGCATGGGATGGGTCGAGGGGCGCATGAACACTGAAGCTTTCTTT
cdr3_aa: CASMGWVEGRMNTEAFF

v_call: TRBV6-5
d_call: TRBD1
clone_size: few
j_call: TRBJ2-6
cdr3_nt: TGTGCCAGCAGTTACTCTGCGGACAGGGGGCTGGTTGGGGCCAACGTCCTGACTTTC
cdr3_aa: CASSYSADRGLVGANVLTF

v_call: TRBV9
d_call: TRBD2
clone_size: NA
j_call: TRBJ2-2
cdr3_nt: TGTGCCAGCAGCGTAGAACTAGCGGGAGTCCACACCGGGGAGCTGTTTTTT
cdr3_aa: CASSVELAGVHTGELFF

v_call: TRBV25-1
d_call: TRBD1
clone_size: few
j_call: TRBJ2-2
cdr3_nt: TGTGCCAGCCGGCCCACCGGGACAGGGAACACCGGGGAGCTGTTTTTT
cdr3_aa: CASRPTGTGNTGELFF

v_call: TRBV4-1
d_call: NA
clone_size: NA
j_call: TRBJ1-2
cdr3_nt: TGCGCCAGCAGCCAAGGCCGGGACACCCTCTATGGCTACACCTTC
cdr3_aa: CASSQGRDTLYGYTF

v_call: TRBV6-6
d_call: NA
clone_size: NA
j_call: TRBJ2-1
cdr3_nt: TGTGCCAGCAGTTATTTCGACAATGAGCAGTTCTTC
cdr3_aa: CASSYFDNEQFF

v_call: TRBV18
d_call: TRBD1
clone_size: NA
j_call: TRBJ1-2
cdr3_nt: TGTGCCAGCTCACCGGGGACAGAACAGAACTATGGCTACACCTTC
cdr3_aa: CASSPGTEQNYGYTF

v_call: TRBV6-5
d_call: TRBD2
clone_size: few
j_call: TRBJ2-3
cdr3_nt: TGTGCCAGCAGTAGCGGACTAGCAGTTTCAACAGATACGCAGTATTTT
cdr3_aa: CASSSGLAVSTDTQYF

v_call: TRBV27
d_call: TRBD1
clone_size: few
j_call: TRBJ1-5
cdr3_nt: TGTGCCAGCAGCACAGGGGGCTCGGGCAATCAGCCCCAGCATTTT
cdr3_aa: CASSTGGSGNQPQHF

v_call: TRBV12-3/TRBV12-4
d_call: TRBD1
clone_size: few
j_call: TRBJ2-7
cdr3_nt: TGTGCCAGCAGTTTTGGGGGACAGGGCCCTTACGAGCAGTACTTC
cdr3_aa: CASSFGGQGPYEQYF

v_call: TRBV12-3/TRBV12-4
d_call: TRBD1
clone_size: NA
j_call: TRBJ1-1
cdr3_nt: TGTGCCAGCACCTTATCAGGGGGCATAGGGAACACTGAAGCTTTCTTT
cdr3_aa: CASTLSGGIGNTEAFF

v_call: TRBV7-3
d_call: NA
clone_size: few
j_call: TRBJ2-5
cdr3_nt: TGTGCCAGCAGCCTACGTTCACGGGAGACCCAGTACTTC
cdr3_aa: CASSLRSRETQYF

v_call: TRBV12-3/TRBV12-4
d_call: NA
clone_size: NA
j_call: TRBJ1-2
cdr3_nt: TGTGCCAGCAGTTCCCCCAGTGCAGGGTTCTATGGCTACACCTTC
cdr3_aa: CASSSPSAGFYGYTF

v_call: TRBV21-1
d_call: NA
clone_size: few
j_call: TRBJ1-1
cdr3_nt: TGTGCCAGCAGCAAAGAACCCGGGACAGATGAGGTTGCTACTGAAGCTTTCTTT
cdr3_aa: CASSKEPGTDEVATEAFF

v_call: TRBV4-2
d_call: TRBD1
clone_size: few
j_call: TRBJ2-7
cdr3_nt: TGTGCCAGCAGCGACTCCGGGACAGCCCCCTACGAGCAGTACTTC
cdr3_aa: CASSDSGTAPYEQYF

v_call: TRBV19
d_call: NA
clone_size: few
j_call: TRBJ1-5
cdr3_nt: TGTGCCAGTAGACAGGCGTATAGCAATCAGCCCCAGCATTTT
cdr3_aa: CASRQAYSNQPQHF

v_call: TRBV20-1
d_call: NA
clone_size: many
j_call: TRBJ2-7
cdr3_nt: TGCAGTGCGGGATCCTACGAGCAGTACTTC
cdr3_aa: CSAGSYEQYF

v_call: TRBV3-1
d_call: TRBD2
clone_size: few
j_call: TRBJ2-1
cdr3_nt: TGTGCCAGCAGCCACGGGACTATCGAGTACGAGCAGTTCTTC
cdr3_aa: CASSHGTIEYEQFF

v_call: TRBV12-3/TRBV12-4
d_call: NA
clone_size: many
j_call: TRBJ2-3
cdr3_nt: TGTGCCAGCAGTTTTCAGGGTGGGAATACGCAGTATTTT
cdr3_aa: CASSFQGGNTQYF

v_call: TRBV18
d_call: NA
clone_size: NA
j_call: TRBJ2-1
cdr3_nt: TGTGCCAGCTCGCCCGGGGCGAGCTCCTACAATGAGCAGTTCTTC
cdr3_aa: CASSPGASSYNEQFF

v_call: TRBV7-2
d_call: TRBD1
clone_size: few
j_call: TRBJ2-2
cdr3_nt: TGTGCCAGCAGCTTAAAGGGGGCTGGAAACACCGGGGAGCTGTTTTTT
cdr3_aa: CASSLKGAGNTGELFF

v_call: TRBV6-2/TRBV6-3
d_call: NA
clone_size: NA
j_call: TRBJ2-3
cdr3_nt: TGTGCCAGCAGTTATTCCCAGGGAGCGGTTACGCAGTATTTT
cdr3_aa: CASSYSQGAVTQYF

v_call: TRBV6-5
d_call: NA
clone_size: NA
j_call: TRBJ1-1
cdr3_nt: TGTGCCAGCAGTCGCAGAGCAGAGCTTGAAGCTTTCTTT
cdr3_aa: CASSRRAELEAFF

v_call: TRBV18
d_call: NA
clone_size: few
j_call: TRBJ2-7
cdr3_nt: TGTGCCAGCTCACCATCGGGGCCTGGGGCCGAGCAGTACTTC
cdr3_aa: CASSPSGPGAEQYF

v_call: TRBV5-1
d_call: TRBD2
clone_size: NA
j_call: TRBJ2-1
cdr3_nt: TGCGCCAGCAGCCTTCCGGGACTAGCGGGGCGCCGGGATGAGCAGTTCTTC
cdr3_aa: CASSLPGLAGRRDEQFF

v_call: TRBV5-1
d_call: NA
clone_size: many
j_call: TRBJ2-5
cdr3_nt: TGCGCCAGCAGCTTGGATCAAGAGACCCAGTACTTC
cdr3_aa: CASSLDQETQYF

v_call: TRBV29-1
d_call: NA
clone_size: NA
j_call: TRBJ2-3
cdr3_nt: TGCAGCGTTGAAATAGGTTCGTCGGATACGCAGTATTTT
cdr3_aa: CSVEIGSSDTQYF

v_call: TRBV18
d_call: TRBD1
clone_size: few
j_call: TRBJ2-7
cdr3_nt: TGTGCCAGCTCACTTCAACGGACAGGCTACGAGCAGTACTTC
cdr3_aa: CASSLQRTGYEQYF

v_call: TRBV11-2
d_call: TRBD2
clone_size: few
j_call: TRBJ2-5
cdr3_nt: TGTGCCAGCAGCAGAGAGCGGGGGGGACAAGAGACCCAGTACTTC
cdr3_aa: CASSRERGGQETQYF

v_call: TRBV5-6
d_call: NA
clone_size: few
j_call: TRBJ1-2
cdr3_nt: TGTGCCAGCAGGGACGGGACATTCTATGGCTACACCTTC
cdr3_aa: CASRDGTFYGYTF

v_call: TRBV2
d_call: NA
clone_size: NA
j_call: TRBJ1-2
cdr3_nt: TGTGCCAGCAGCTACGGACTAGTCGGGGGCTATGGCTACACCTTC
cdr3_aa: CASSYGLVGGYGYTF

v_call: TRBV7-8
d_call: NA
clone_size: few
j_call: TRBJ1-2
cdr3_nt: TGTGCCAGCAGCTTTACCCACCTAGGTGGGATTAATGGCTACACCTTC
cdr3_aa: CASSFTHLGGINGYTF

v_call: TRBV6-1
d_call: NA
clone_size: NA
j_call: TRBJ1-1
cdr3_nt: TGTGCCAGCAGTGAAACGTGGAAGGGGATGGTGGGTGGCACTGAAGCTTTCTTT
cdr3_aa: CASSETWKGMVGGTEAFF

v_call: TRBV5-1
d_call: NA
clone_size: NA
j_call: TRBJ1-4
cdr3_nt: TGCGCCAGCAGCCCCTCGGGTAATGAAAAACTGTTTTTT
cdr3_aa: CASSPSGNEKLFF

v_call: TRBV24-1
d_call: TRBD1
clone_size: NA
j_call: TRBJ2-2
cdr3_nt: TGTGCCACCAGTGATGACAGGGTTGGCAATTTGGACACCGGGGAGCTGTTTTTT
cdr3_aa: CATSDDRVGNLDTGELFF